This TCR beta chain came from a study of tumor-infiltrating lymphocytes in oesophageal squamous cell carcinoma. Using its own MiXCR run on the PCR reads, TCRdb lists one record per CDR3 protein. Of roughly 16,000 distinct CDR3 sequences in the sample, about 43% were seen once. Germline assignment: CDR1 MDHEN and CDR2 SYDVKM. The CDR3 runs to 16 residues. Between the trimmed V and J ends, which lost 2 bases and 3 bases, there was a span of 14 bases. Sequences were obtained from normal esophageal tissue next to the tumor. The source is a female donor with esophageal squamous cell carcinoma. V gene TRBV28 combines with J gene TRBJ2-1; weak D call: TRBD2 (6 bases). CDR3 amino acids: CASSLPSEGGYNEQFF. CDR3 nucleotides: TGTGCCAGCAGTTTACCCTCGGAGGGCGGCTACAATGAGCAGTTCTTC.